The clone carrying this TCR beta chain was detected only once. As processed by the authors: Nucleated cell counts were estimated from reference gene primer amplification. Some clones are missing from TCRdb's copy, which holds only in-frame ones; the method was immunoSEQ multiplex PCR. V, J and clone size derive from that table, while D and trimming were established from the DNA sequence. Among 200,000 to 300,000 clones listed, over 75% were seen once. The germline gives CDR1 SGHKS, CDR2 YYEKEE (reference sequence). The CDR3 is 13 residues long. Trimming removed 5 bases at V and 4 bases at J, with 12 bases between. The sample comes from a study of blood T cell repertoires in COVID-19.

The rearrangement uses TRBV5-5 and TRBJ1-1, with a possible D match to TRBD1 (6 bases). The sequence derives from a woman aged 45-60 years with acute or convalescent COVID-19. Material for sequencing was peripheral blood. CDR3 region: CASRIRGGTEAFF. The CDR3 DNA follows: TGTGCCAGCAGAATTAGAGGGGGCACTGAAGCTTTCTTT.